The rows below give T cell receptor beta chains drawn from one sample of a study of beta chain features in type 1 diabetes. Only in-frame clones appear in the TCRdb table, and some are missing; sequencing was by immunoSEQ multiplex PCR. Of a few hundred thousand clones in the sample, 10% to 15% are singletons; the top ten hold around 0.01%. Source material: naive CD4+ T cells from blood. Receptor source: a woman under 30 with type 1 diabetes. The CDR3 runs from the conserved cysteine through the conserved F or W. A D gene is named only where the DNA matches it firmly. Clone sizes are given selectively: once, few, many, or a class where the clone is expanded.

d_gene: TRBD1
abundance: -
j_gene: TRBJ2-3
v_gene: TRBV2
CDR3aa: CASRAPWDSFTDTQYF
CDR3nt: TGTGCCAGCAGGGCGCCTTGGGACAGTTTCACAGATACGCAGTATTTT

d_gene: TRBD1
abundance: -
j_gene: TRBJ1-1
v_gene: TRBV18
CDR3aa: CASAQGAQRVNTEAFF
CDR3nt: TGTGCCAGCGCACAGGGGGCCCAGAGGGTGAACACTGAAGCTTTCTTT

d_gene: TRBD2
abundance: -
j_gene: TRBJ2-5
v_gene: TRBV5-6
CDR3aa: CASSITSEKTQYF
CDR3nt: TGTGCCAGCAGCATAACTAGCGAGAAGACCCAGTACTTC

d_gene: TRBD1
abundance: -
j_gene: TRBJ2-7
v_gene: TRBV25-1
CDR3aa: CASKRIPGQNYEQYF
CDR3nt: TGTGCCAGCAAAAGAATACCGGGACAGAACTACGAGCAGTACTTC

d_gene: -
abundance: -
j_gene: TRBJ2-7
v_gene: TRBV25-1
CDR3aa: CASSEPSGSDEQYF
CDR3nt: TGTGCCAGCAGTGAACCCAGCGGGTCGGACGAGCAGTACTTC

d_gene: -
abundance: -
j_gene: TRBJ2-5
v_gene: TRBV4-1
CDR3aa: CASSQHQGGVETQYF
CDR3nt: TGCGCCAGCAGCCAACACCAAGGGGGAGTGGAGACCCAGTACTTC

d_gene: -
abundance: -
j_gene: TRBJ1-5
v_gene: TRBV18
CDR3aa: CASSPGEIQPQHF
CDR3nt: TGTGCCAGCTCACCAGGTGAGATCCAGCCCCAGCATTTT

d_gene: -
abundance: -
j_gene: TRBJ2-2
v_gene: TRBV14
CDR3aa: CAYRLPTGELFF
CDR3nt: TGTGCCTACAGGCTCCCCACCGGGGAGCTGTTTTTT

d_gene: TRBD1
abundance: few
j_gene: TRBJ1-5
v_gene: TRBV4-1
CDR3aa: CASSPETGARYQPQHF
CDR3nt: TGCGCCAGCAGCCCTGAGACAGGGGCAAGATATCAGCCCCAGCATTTT

d_gene: -
abundance: few
j_gene: TRBJ1-5
v_gene: TRBV29-1
CDR3aa: CSVELSSGAQHF
CDR3nt: TGCAGCGTTGAACTGTCCTCGGGGGCCCAGCATTTT

d_gene: -
abundance: -
j_gene: TRBJ2-5
v_gene: TRBV28
CDR3aa: CASSLVRQGPKETQYF
CDR3nt: TGTGCCAGCAGTTTAGTACGGCAGGGGCCCAAAGAGACCCAGTACTTC

d_gene: -
abundance: few
j_gene: TRBJ2-5
v_gene: TRBV18
CDR3aa: CASSPMTLGSETQYF
CDR3nt: TGTGCCAGCTCACCAATGACGTTGGGCTCAGAGACCCAGTACTTC

d_gene: TRBD2
abundance: -
j_gene: TRBJ2-7
v_gene: TRBV5-6
CDR3aa: CASSPGLGSYEQYF
CDR3nt: TGTGCCAGCAGCCCGGGACTAGGAAGCTACGAGCAGTACTTC

d_gene: -
abundance: -
j_gene: TRBJ2-7
v_gene: TRBV5-1
CDR3aa: CASSLGPPSYEQYF
CDR3nt: TGCGCCAGCAGCTTGGGGCCCCCCTCCTACGAGCAGTACTTC

d_gene: TRBD2
abundance: -
j_gene: TRBJ2-3
v_gene: TRBV30
CDR3aa: CAWRRGLGGTDTQYF
CDR3nt: TGTGCCTGGAGGAGGGGACTAGGAGGCACAGATACGCAGTATTTT

d_gene: -
abundance: few
j_gene: TRBJ2-5
v_gene: TRBV6-5
CDR3aa: CASTGGETQYF
CDR3nt: TGTGCCAGCACCGGTGGAGAGACCCAGTACTTC

d_gene: -
abundance: few
j_gene: TRBJ2-7
v_gene: TRBV6-5
CDR3aa: CASSSPGHSYEQYF
CDR3nt: TGTGCCAGCAGCTCACCGGGACATAGCTACGAGCAGTACTTC

d_gene: -
abundance: few
j_gene: TRBJ2-7
v_gene: TRBV9
CDR3aa: CASSATTGQTYEQYF
CDR3nt: TGTGCCAGCAGCGCAACGACAGGTCAGACCTACGAGCAGTACTTC

d_gene: TRBD2
abundance: -
j_gene: TRBJ2-5
v_gene: TRBV5-4
CDR3aa: CASSLNLAGGRETQYF
CDR3nt: TGTGCCAGCAGCTTGAACCTAGCGGGAGGTAGAGAGACCCAGTACTTC

d_gene: -
abundance: -
j_gene: TRBJ2-7
v_gene: TRBV30
CDR3aa: CAWSLQNVYEQYF
CDR3nt: TGTGCCTGGAGTCTACAGAATGTATACGAGCAGTACTTC

d_gene: TRBD2
abundance: -
j_gene: TRBJ2-5
v_gene: TRBV10-3
CDR3aa: CAIRGSGRSETQYF
CDR3nt: TGTGCCATCAGAGGTAGCGGGAGATCGGAGACCCAGTACTTC

d_gene: -
abundance: -
j_gene: TRBJ1-4
v_gene: TRBV27
CDR3aa: CASSPHRDLMKKLFF
CDR3nt: TGTGCCAGCAGTCCGCACAGGGACCTGATGAAAAAACTGTTTTTT

d_gene: TRBD1
abundance: few
j_gene: TRBJ1-5
v_gene: TRBV15
CDR3aa: CATQPGTGYIKPQHF
CDR3nt: TGTGCCACCCAACCCGGGACAGGATACATCAAGCCCCAGCATTTT

d_gene: TRBD2
abundance: -
j_gene: TRBJ2-3
v_gene: TRBV14
CDR3aa: CASSPYKTSGTGDTQYF
CDR3nt: TGTGCCAGCAGTCCCTATAAGACTAGCGGGACAGGCGATACGCAGTATTTT

d_gene: TRBD1
abundance: -
j_gene: TRBJ2-5
v_gene: TRBV7-9
CDR3aa: CATSGGAETQYF
CDR3nt: TGTGCCACCTCAGGGGGCGCGGAGACCCAGTACTTC

d_gene: TRBD1
abundance: -
j_gene: TRBJ1-6
v_gene: TRBV9
CDR3aa: CASSLNRGDSPLHF
CDR3nt: TGTGCCAGCAGTCTGAACAGGGGTGATTCACCCCTCCACTTT

d_gene: TRBD1
abundance: -
j_gene: TRBJ2-1
v_gene: TRBV5-1
CDR3aa: CASSSPGQGFNEQFF
CDR3nt: TGCGCCAGCAGCTCTCCGGGACAGGGGTTCAATGAGCAGTTCTTC

d_gene: -
abundance: few
j_gene: TRBJ1-1
v_gene: TRBV29-1
CDR3aa: CSAGGPNVEGKAFF
CDR3nt: TGCAGCGCAGGAGGACCTAATGTTGAAGGTAAAGCTTTCTTT

d_gene: -
abundance: -
j_gene: TRBJ1-1
v_gene: TRBV6-4
CDR3aa: CASSAEGGTVTEAFF
CDR3nt: TGTGCCAGCAGTGCGGAAGGGGGTACTGTGACTGAAGCTTTCTTT

d_gene: TRBD1
abundance: few
j_gene: TRBJ2-2
v_gene: TRBV9
CDR3aa: CASRRDRGTGELFF
CDR3nt: TGTGCCAGCAGACGAGACAGGGGAACCGGGGAGCTGTTTTTT

d_gene: -
abundance: few
j_gene: TRBJ2-1
v_gene: TRBV7-2
CDR3aa: CASSSGGEQFF
CDR3nt: TGTGCCAGCAGCTCCGGAGGAGAGCAGTTCTTC

d_gene: -
abundance: -
j_gene: TRBJ1-4
v_gene: TRBV2
CDR3aa: CASSVQGPNEKLFF
CDR3nt: TGTGCCAGCAGTGTTCAGGGGCCTAATGAAAAACTGTTTTTT

d_gene: -
abundance: -
j_gene: TRBJ2-1
v_gene: TRBV9
CDR3aa: CASSVGASSYNEQFF
CDR3nt: TGTGCCAGCAGCGTAGGGGCATCTTCCTACAATGAGCAGTTCTTC

d_gene: -
abundance: -
j_gene: TRBJ2-3
v_gene: TRBV28
CDR3aa: CASSPAGPTDTQYF
CDR3nt: TGTGCCAGCAGCCCTGCGGGACCCACAGATACGCAGTATTTT

d_gene: -
abundance: few
j_gene: TRBJ2-1
v_gene: TRBV29-1
CDR3aa: CSVEVLRRSNEQFF
CDR3nt: TGCAGCGTTGAAGTTTTGCGGCGGTCCAATGAGCAGTTCTTC

d_gene: -
abundance: few
j_gene: TRBJ1-1
v_gene: TRBV5-1
CDR3aa: CASRTDWNTEAFF
CDR3nt: TGCGCCAGCAGGACAGACTGGAACACTGAAGCTTTCTTT

d_gene: -
abundance: few
j_gene: TRBJ2-7
v_gene: TRBV7-2
CDR3aa: CASSFDPRDVYEQYF
CDR3nt: TGTGCCAGCAGCTTTGACCCGCGGGACGTTTACGAGCAGTACTTC

d_gene: TRBD1
abundance: few
j_gene: TRBJ1-1
v_gene: TRBV27
CDR3aa: CASSFRQGEAFF
CDR3nt: TGTGCCAGCAGTTTCAGACAGGGTGAAGCTTTCTTT

d_gene: -
abundance: few
j_gene: TRBJ2-1
v_gene: TRBV7-3
CDR3aa: CASSPGLEPYNEQFF
CDR3nt: TGTGCCAGCAGCCCGGGACTGGAACCCTACAATGAGCAGTTCTTC

d_gene: TRBD2
abundance: few
j_gene: TRBJ2-2
v_gene: TRBV15
CDR3aa: CATSRGLADTGELFF
CDR3nt: TGTGCCACCAGCAGGGGACTAGCGGACACCGGGGAGCTGTTTTTT

d_gene: -
abundance: few
j_gene: TRBJ2-1
v_gene: TRBV9
CDR3aa: CASSAARESYNEQFF
CDR3nt: TGTGCCAGCAGCGCGGCTAGGGAGTCCTACAATGAGCAGTTCTTC

d_gene: -
abundance: -
j_gene: TRBJ2-7
v_gene: TRBV2
CDR3aa: CASTRDIYYEQYF
CDR3nt: TGTGCCAGCACTCGGGACATCTACTACGAGCAGTACTTC

d_gene: -
abundance: -
j_gene: TRBJ2-7
v_gene: TRBV29-1
CDR3aa: CSVEIPGPYEQYF
CDR3nt: TGCAGCGTTGAAATCCCGGGTCCCTACGAGCAGTACTTC

d_gene: TRBD1
abundance: -
j_gene: TRBJ1-2
v_gene: TRBV6-5
CDR3aa: CASSLDRGLGYGYTF
CDR3nt: TGTGCCAGCAGCCTAGACAGGGGTCTAGGCTATGGCTACACCTTC

d_gene: TRBD2
abundance: few
j_gene: TRBJ2-7
v_gene: TRBV28
CDR3aa: CASSRAGGGYEQYF
CDR3nt: TGTGCCAGCAGCCGCGCGGGAGGAGGCTACGAGCAGTACTTC

d_gene: -
abundance: few
j_gene: TRBJ2-7
v_gene: TRBV7-9
CDR3aa: CASSLGQSTYEQYF
CDR3nt: TGTGCCAGCAGCTTAGGACAGTCTACCTACGAGCAGTACTTC

d_gene: -
abundance: -
j_gene: TRBJ1-1
v_gene: TRBV4-3
CDR3aa: CASSYQQGILMNTEAFF
CDR3nt: TGCGCCAGCAGCTACCAACAGGGAATTTTGATGAACACTGAAGCTTTCTTT

d_gene: -
abundance: -
j_gene: TRBJ2-7
v_gene: TRBV11-2
CDR3aa: CASSLGGGAGYEQYF
CDR3nt: TGTGCCAGCAGCTTAGGAGGGGGGGCGGGATACGAGCAGTACTTC

d_gene: -
abundance: -
j_gene: TRBJ2-3
v_gene: TRBV9
CDR3aa: CASSLRGSKTDTQYF
CDR3nt: TGTGCCAGCAGCCTGAGGGGGAGCAAAACAGATACGCAGTATTTT

d_gene: TRBD1
abundance: few
j_gene: TRBJ2-6
v_gene: TRBV5-1
CDR3aa: CASSSGQVTGANVLTF
CDR3nt: TGCGCCAGCAGCTCGGGACAGGTTACTGGGGCCAACGTCCTGACTTTC

d_gene: -
abundance: -
j_gene: TRBJ1-1
v_gene: TRBV6-5
CDR3aa: CASSYSVQFTEAFF
CDR3nt: TGTGCCAGCAGTTACTCTGTCCAGTTCACTGAAGCTTTCTTT

d_gene: -
abundance: -
j_gene: TRBJ2-6
v_gene: TRBV19
CDR3aa: CASNQGSAGANVLTF
CDR3nt: TGTGCCAGTAACCAGGGGTCAGCTGGGGCCAACGTCCTGACTTTC

d_gene: TRBD2
abundance: -
j_gene: TRBJ2-3
v_gene: TRBV9
CDR3aa: CASSSPKRGVRTDTQYF
CDR3nt: TGTGCCAGCAGCTCACCTAAGCGGGGGGTAAGGACAGATACGCAGTATTTT

d_gene: TRBD1
abundance: few
j_gene: TRBJ2-7
v_gene: TRBV5-1
CDR3aa: CASSLGGQPAYEQYF
CDR3nt: TGCGCCAGCAGCTTGGGGGGACAGCCGGCCTACGAGCAGTACTTC